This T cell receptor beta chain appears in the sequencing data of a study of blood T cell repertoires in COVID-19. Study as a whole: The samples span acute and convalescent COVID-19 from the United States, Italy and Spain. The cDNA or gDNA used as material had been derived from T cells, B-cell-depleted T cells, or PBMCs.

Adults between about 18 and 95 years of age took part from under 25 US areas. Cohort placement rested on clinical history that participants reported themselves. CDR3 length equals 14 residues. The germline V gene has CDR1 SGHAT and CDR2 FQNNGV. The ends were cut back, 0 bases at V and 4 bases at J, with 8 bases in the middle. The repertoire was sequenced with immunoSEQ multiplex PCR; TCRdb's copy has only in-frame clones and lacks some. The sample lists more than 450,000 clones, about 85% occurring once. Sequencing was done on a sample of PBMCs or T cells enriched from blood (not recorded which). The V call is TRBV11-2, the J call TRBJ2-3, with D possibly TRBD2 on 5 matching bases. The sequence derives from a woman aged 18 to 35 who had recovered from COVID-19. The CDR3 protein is CASSLDNSADTQYF. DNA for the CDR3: TGTGCCAGCAGCTTAGATAATAGCGCAGATACGCAGTATTTT.